This entry features one TCR beta chain sequence. No antigen is known for it. There are no base qualities to consult, and no much larger clone falls within one base. Synthetic TCR analog templates were spiked into each PCR to estimate absolute template abundance from read counts. The immunoSEQ assay was used to amplify TCRbeta CDR3 regions from genomic DNA with bias-controlled V and J gene primers. Sequencing of rearranged TCRbeta segments was performed at approximately 20X coverage. In the authors' own workflow: Clustering was used to correct sequencing errors, and CDR3s were annotated against IMGT to assign V, D and J genes. Out-of-frame and stop-codon sequences were excluded, and only productive TCRbeta rearrangements were used in downstream analyses. To compute clonality, Shannon entropy was normalized by the log of the number of unique productive sequences and then subtracted from one. Fisher's exact test with Benjamini-Hochberg correction, using a cutoff of adjusted p below 0.01, was how clones that differed between time points or between blood and tumor were identified. TCRdb carries this immuneACCESS record with in-frame sequences only. Its versions omit some clonotypes, under half of them owing to an unresolved V gene in the studies checked, with the rest unexplained. The V and J calls and clone size are taken from that table; D and trimming were inferred from the DNA. In this sample the table shows some 100,000 clones, 80% to 90% of which occur a single time. 0.85% to 1% of the sample goes to the ten largest clones.

The source of the sample is a study of PD-L1 blockade in urothelial cancer (dated 2017 in TCRdb). At the level of the whole study: All patients started therapy around 2014 and received atezolizumab 1,200 mg intravenously every 3 weeks. Pretreatment tumor samples, along with matched peripheral blood serially collected before and after atezolizumab treatment, were subjected to TCR sequencing. In the same patients who had TCR sequencing, pretreatment tumors also underwent whole exome sequencing and RNA sequencing. Blood samples gave a median of around 140,000 T cells and 82,636 unique TCRs, with a median clonality of 0.080. An ECOG performance status of 0 or 1 was recorded for the patients, and 0 to 3 prior chemotherapy regimens had been received by the patients. Durable clinical benefit was achieved by nine patients and was not achieved by 20 patients. About 85% of the roughly 29 patients were males with bladder-origin urothelial cancer, and about 65% of the roughly 30 reported a prior smoking history. An exploratory multi-omic analysis was conducted of the somatic, immune and clinical correlates of response to PD-L1 blockade with atezolizumab in urothelial cancer. Pretreatment blood TCR-seq was available for twenty-nine patients, at least one posttreatment blood collection was obtained for 24 patients, and tumor TCR-seq was available for 24 patients. Blood samples were analyzed at 3 weeks after treatment start (second dose) and at 6 weeks after treatment start. Durable clinical benefit was defined as progression-free survival longer than 6 months, and TCR features were also tested against progression-free and overall survival. On the study overall, not on this receptor specifically: Improved progression-free and overall survival was associated with having pretreatment peripheral blood TCR clonality below the median. Small sample size (n of about 30) and many exploratory analyses mean the results are intended to be hypothesis-generating. Patients with durable benefit showed greater expansion of tumor-associated TCR clones in peripheral blood 3 weeks after starting treatment (n ≈ 23, p = 0.022).

The sample's time point label, decoded: pretreatment peripheral blood. The cohort included some 30 patients with locally advanced or metastatic urothelial carcinoma who were treated at Memorial Sloan Kettering on a trial protocol. Peripheral blood mononuclear cells were collected pretreatment and during treatment, with between 1 and 8 total time points obtained per patient. The Qiagen DNeasy Blood extraction kit was used to purify genomic DNA from total PBMCs and from tumor samples. PBMCs were collected pretreatment and during treatment, and were isolated and stored as previously described. The CDR3 spans 23 residues, from the cysteine through the phenylalanine. Here the CDR3 DNA is all that survives: 69 bases in frame from base 1. The germline V and J ends show losses of 4 bases and 1 base respectively, and no gene match explains 27 bases of the junction. In the germline V gene, CDR1 corresponds to SGHRS and CDR2 to YFSETQ.

The chain employs TRBV5-1 and TRBJ2-1, with 9 bases aligning to TRBD1. Here the sequenced sample was PBMCs, taken around atezolizumab (anti-PD-L1) treatment. The sequence came from a woman of 80 years or more with urothelial cancer. CDR3 protein: CASSPGTGPRSADGGRSYNEQFF. Read as DNA, the sequence is TGCGCCAGCAGCCCCGGGACAGGGCCGAGGTCGGCAGATGGGGGGAGGTCCTACAATGAGCAGTTCTTC.